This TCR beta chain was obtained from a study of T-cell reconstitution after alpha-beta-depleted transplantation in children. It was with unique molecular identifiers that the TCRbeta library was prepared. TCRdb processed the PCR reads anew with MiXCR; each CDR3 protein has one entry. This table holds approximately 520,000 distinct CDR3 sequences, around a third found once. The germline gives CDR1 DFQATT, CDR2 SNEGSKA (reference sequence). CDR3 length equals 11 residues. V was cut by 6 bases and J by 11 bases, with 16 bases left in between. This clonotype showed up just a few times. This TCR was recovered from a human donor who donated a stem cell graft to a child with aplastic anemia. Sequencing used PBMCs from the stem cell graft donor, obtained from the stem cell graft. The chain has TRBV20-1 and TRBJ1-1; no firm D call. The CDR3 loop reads CSAREAVGAFF. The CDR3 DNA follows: TGCAGTGCCCGAGAGGCCGTCGGGGCTTTCTTT.